Sequencing of this T cell receptor (beta chain) was carried out in a study of technical replicates of blood from a handful of donors. The assay was immunoSEQ multiplex PCR, and TCRdb's table has in-frame clones only and misses some. The sample records nearly 95,000 clones, less than 96% being singletons. Per the germline V gene, CDR1 is MNHNY and CDR2 is SVGAGI (reference sequence). The CDR3 length is 13 residues. V lost 7 bases, J lost 3 bases, and 10 bases lay in between. The sample taken for sequencing was T cells isolated from PBMCs. This TCR came from a human donor in good health. The genes are TRBV6-6 and TRBJ1-5, with D possibly TRBD1 on 5 matching bases. DNA of the CDR3: TGTGCCAGCATCAGGGATACCAATCAGCCCCAGCATTTT. It codes for CASIRDTNQPQHF.